These 13 T cell receptor beta chains came from one sample sequenced in a study of T cell repertoires in cytomegalovirus infection. These receptors have no known antigen. Using its own MiXCR run on the reads, TCRdb lists one record per CDR3 protein. The sample records approximately 390,000 distinct CDR3 sequences, roughly a third being singletons. The sequences come from cultured PBMCs, collected from culture after CMV antigen stimulation. These receptors came from a human donor in good health (CMV status not recorded). Some clones in this sample may be carry-over from other donors' samples.

The chain uses TRBV12-3 or TRBV12-4 and TRBJ1-2; 7 bases line up with TRBD1. The CDR3 runs 12 residues. V lost 5 bases to trimming and J lost 7 bases; unmatched junction nucleotides: 4. The CDR3: CASSQRGPGYTF. For the CDR3, the DNA is TGTGCCAGCAGTCAGAGGGGGCCTGGCTACACCTTC.

Only a few counts were recorded for this clonotype. V and J are TRBV6-1 and TRBJ2-1, with 8 bases identical to TRBD2. After removal of 6 bases from V and 6 bases from J, the junction contained 10 bases not matched to a gene. The CDR3 loop spans 15 amino acids. Germline CDR1 and CDR2: MNHNS and SASEGT. Written as DNA, the CDR3 is TGTGCCAGCAGGAGCGGGAGTGCAGAGGGCAATGAGCAGTTCTTC. This gives the protein CASRSGSAEGNEQFF.

V is TRBV27 and J is TRBJ2-7; 12 bases map to TRBD2. Germline values: CDR1 MNHEY, CDR2 SMNVEV (reference sequence). CDR3 length equals 14 residues. The trim removed 5 bases at V and 4 bases at J, leaving 3 bases unmatched. The CDR3: CASSLAGGNYEQYF. The CDR3 bases are TGTGCCAGCAGTCTAGCGGGAGGGAATTACGAGCAGTACTTC.

V usage is TRBV7-8 and J usage is TRBJ2-1, with D hard to call. The CDR3 consists of 14 residues. CDR1 and CDR2 from the germline V gene are SGHVS and FQNEAQ. The ends were cut back, 5 bases at V and 6 bases at J, with 14 bases in the middle. The CDR3 is CASSPRTLFNEQFF. The CDR3 DNA is TGTGCCAGCAGCCCCCGGACCCTTTTCAATGAGCAGTTCTTC. The full variable domain, in which reference TRBV7-8 and TRBJ2-1 provide the parts outside the CDR3, is GAGVSQSPRYKVAKRGQDVALRCDPISGHVSLFWYQQALGQGPEFLTYFQNEAQLDKSGLPSDRFFAERPEGSVSTLKIQRTQQEDSAVYLCASSPRTLFNEQFFGPGTRLTVL.

This clonotype was observed a handful of times. The chain recombines TRBV7-9 with TRBJ1-2; 10 bases are a match to TRBD1. Germline V CDR1 and CDR2: SEHNR, FQNEAQ (reference sequence). Trimming cost V 4 bases and J 4 bases; bases outside gene matches: 15. The CDR3 loop spans 18 amino acids. The CDR3 coding sequence is TGTGCCAGCAGCTCCATACCCATCGGGACAGGGGTGGGCTATGGCTACACCTTC. Translating gives CASSSIPIGTGVGYGYTF.

The chain is built from TRBV7-9 and TRBJ1-1; 7 nucleotides match TRBD1. The junction had 16 bases not matched to a gene; V was cut back by 3 bases and J by 3 bases. Per germline, CDR1 SEHNR and CDR2 FQNEAQ (reference sequence). This CDR3 spans 18 amino acids. Here the CDR3 DNA reads TGTGCCAGCAGCTTCTCCGGGACAGTTTACGAAGGGTACACTGAAGCTTTCTTT. Amino acids: CASSFSGTVYEGYTEAFF.

The chain joins TRBV7-2 to TRBJ2-2; D ambiguous. Germline V gene sequence: CDR1 SGHTA, CDR2 FQGNSA. The CDR3 is made up of 13 amino acids. V lost 3 bases and J lost 6, with 8 bases in between. This CDR3 is CASSLDGSGELFF. DNA for the CDR3: TGTGCCAGCAGCTTGGATGGGTCCGGGGAGCTGTTTTTT.

The V call is TRBV20-1, the J call TRBJ1-2; D unresolved. Germline values: CDR1 DFQATT, CDR2 SNEGSKA (reference sequence). The CDR3 has 13 amino acids. V lost 6 bases to trimming and J lost 2 bases, with 13 bases between them. The CDR3 region is CSAPLVGNYGYTF. The CDR3 nucleotides are TGCAGTGCCCCCTTAGTGGGCAACTATGGCTACACCTTC.

This chain uses TRBV7-2 with TRBJ2-7, with a weak D call TRBD2 (6 bases). CDR3 length: 14 amino acids. Per the germline V gene, CDR1 is SGHTA and CDR2 is FQGNSA. Trimming stripped 2 bases from V and 9 bases from J, with 17 bases between. CDR3 sequence: CASSLWLAQIGQYF. In DNA form, the CDR3 reads TGTGCCAGCAGCTTATGGCTAGCGCAGATCGGGCAGTACTTC.

V usage is TRBV12-3 or TRBV12-4 and J usage is TRBJ2-7, with D perhaps matching TRBD1 or TRBD2 (5 bases each). Trimming pared 1 base from V and 2 bases from J, leaving 12 bases between. The CDR3 runs 15 residues. The CDR3 region is CASSLEGRDPYEQYF. The DNA for the CDR3 is TGTGCCAGCAGTTTAGAGGGACGGGATCCCTACGAGCAGTACTTC.

This clonotype has a handful of counts. V gene TRBV20-1 combines with J gene TRBJ2-7; D unclear. CDR3 size: 12 residues. From germline, CDR1 is DFQATT and CDR2 SNEGSKA (reference sequence). V was cut by 2 bases and J by 5 bases, with 10 bases left in between. The CDR3 DNA sequence: TGCAGTGCTAGACGGTCTCGGGACGAGCAGTACTTC. This gives the protein CSARRSRDEQYF.

This clonotype was recorded many times. The chain uses TRBV7-2 and TRBJ2-5, with 8 bases matching TRBD1. Germline CDR1 is SGHTA and CDR2 is FQGNSA. This CDR3 is built from 14 residues. Losses at the gene ends were 5 bases for V and 5 bases for J; bases not matched to a gene: 7. CDR3 amino acids: CASSLRTGRETQYF. The CDR3 DNA sequence: TGTGCCAGCAGCCTCCGGACAGGGAGGGAGACCCAGTACTTC.

This clonotype has a count of ten or more. V gene TRBV7-2 combines with J gene TRBJ2-5, with TRBD2 identical over 8 bases. Germline-derived CDR1 and CDR2 are SGHTA and FQGNSA. The ends lost 5 bases at V and 1 base at J; junction bases unmatched: 9. The CDR3 is made up of 16 amino acids. The CDR3 loop reads CASSQAASGRQETQYF. The CDR3 bases are TGTGCCAGCAGCCAGGCGGCTAGCGGGCGCCAAGAGACCCAGTACTTC. The complete variable domain, with remaining parts taken from reference TRBV7-2 and TRBJ2-5, reads GAGVSQSPSNKVTEKGKDVELRCDPISGHTALYWYRQSLGQGLEFLIYFQGNSAPDKSGLPSDRFSAERTGGSVSTLTIQRTQQEDSAVYLCASSQAASGRQETQYFGPGTRLLVL.